Below are 17 T cell receptor beta chains sequenced from a single sample in a study of blood T cell repertoires in COVID-19. Clones were sequenced by immunoSEQ multiplex PCR, and TCRdb holds only the in-frame ones, with some missing. The repertoire holds fewer than 350,000 clones, with roughly 90% as singletons. The sample comprised peripheral blood. These receptor sequences come from a woman aged 55 to 70 with COVID-19, enrolled during active disease.

The chain couples TRBV5-1 to TRBJ2-5; D is possibly TRBD2 (6 bases). The V end lost 4 bases, the J end lost 4 bases, and 11 bases lay between the germline ends. The CDR3 sequence is 13 residues long. Germline V gene data show CDR1 as SGHRS and CDR2 as YFSETQ. In DNA form, the CDR3 reads TGCGCCAGCAGCGCCCGGCGGGGAGAGACCCAGTACTTC. Translating it yields CASSARRGETQYF.

The chain combines TRBV6-6 with TRBJ1-3, with 8 bases identical to TRBD1. With 6 bases clipped from V and 2 bases from J, the junction kept 3 bases outside the gene matches. Germline lookup yields CDR1 MNHNY and CDR2 SVGAGI (reference sequence). The CDR3 has 14 amino acids. CDR3 region: CASRRQGTGNTIYF. The CDR3 DNA reads as TGTGCCAGCAGGAGACAGGGGACTGGAAACACCATATATTTT.

The rearrangement links TRBV5-1 to TRBJ2-4, with 11 bases that match TRBD2. The CDR3 is 17 residues long. Germline values: CDR1 SGHRS, CDR2 YFSETQ. Trimming removed 2 bases from V and 3 bases from J; junction bases left unmatched: 7. CDR3 protein: CASSFNSGGAGKNIQYF. CDR3 nucleotides: TGCGCCAGCAGCTTTAATAGCGGGGGGGCAGGCAAAAACATTCAGTACTTC.

The chain uses TRBV5-4 and TRBJ2-7; 8 bases line up with TRBD1. CDR3 length: 13 residues. The trim removed 0 bases at V and 7 bases at J, leaving 3 bases unmatched. Germline CDR1 is SGHNT and CDR2 is YYREEE (reference sequence). CDR3 nucleotide sequence: TGTGCCAGCAGCTTGGACAGACAGGGGGAGCAGTACTTC. This encodes CASSLDRQGEQYF. The full variable domain, in which reference TRBV5-4 and TRBJ2-7 provide the parts outside the CDR3, is ETGVTQSPTHLIKTRGQQVTLRCSSQSGHNTVSWYQQALGQGPQFIFQYYREEENGRGNFPPRFSGLQFPNYSSELNVNALELDDSALYLCASSLDRQGEQYFGPGTRLTVT.

J is TRBJ2-2 and V is TRBV5-4, with 11 positions matching TRBD1. Per germline, CDR1 SGHNT and CDR2 YYREEE (reference sequence). This CDR3 has 15 residues. J was trimmed by 5 bases and V by 4 bases; bases with no gene match: 4. The CDR3 is CASSAGQGATGELFF. The CDR3 DNA reads as TGTGCCAGCAGCGCAGGACAGGGGGCGACCGGGGAGCTGTTTTTT.

This clone was detected a few times. This chain links TRBV30 with TRBJ2-7; 11 nucleotides line up with TRBD1. Germline trimming cut 3 bases from V and 3 bases from J; bases unmatched to any gene: 10. This CDR3 has 16 residues. Germline V CDR1 and CDR2: GTSNPN, SVGIG (reference sequence). The CDR3 spells CAWSGAGTGGLYEQYF. As DNA, the CDR3 is TGTGCCTGGAGCGGTGCCGGGACAGGGGGTCTCTACGAGCAGTACTTC.

CDR3 amino acids: CATNEGGVAGELFF. Here the CDR3 DNA reads TGCGCCACCAATGAGGGGGGCGTGGCCGGGGAGCTGTTTTTT. The V and J genes are TRBV10-2 and TRBJ2-2; possibly TRBD1 or TRBD2 for D (6 bases each). V shed 10 bases and J shed 6 bases, with 18 bases lying between them. This CDR3 is 14 amino acids long. In germline, CDR1 is WSHSY, CDR2 SAAADI.

Remarks on this clone: This may be a read error, as it is one base from a much larger clone. The J gene is TRBJ1-1, the V gene TRBV7-8, with D uncertain. The germline V and J ends were trimmed by 1 base and 0 bases, with 6 bases remaining between them. Germline CDR1 is SGHVS and CDR2 is FQNEAQ. The CDR3 consists of 14 residues. The CDR3 spells CASSLGEVNTEAFF. The CDR3 nucleotides read TGTGCCAGCAGCTTAGGGGAGGTGAACACTGAAGCTTTCTTT.

The chain has TRBV7-3 and TRBJ1-2; 9 nucleotides line up with TRBD1. J was trimmed by 3 bases and V by 5 bases; bases with no gene match: 7. The V gene's germline CDR1 is SGHTA and CDR2 FQGTGA. The CDR3 contains 15 residues. CDR3 residues: CASSRRDRDDYGYTF. The CDR3 coding sequence is TGTGCCAGCAGCCGCCGGGACAGGGATGACTATGGCTACACCTTC.

The rearrangement joins TRBV7-8 to TRBJ1-2, with 8 bases that match TRBD1. The CDR3 contains 13 residues. V shed 5 bases and J 4 bases; nucleotides not matched to a gene: 3. The germline CDR1 and CDR2 sequences are SGHVS and FQNEAQ. CDR3 in amino acids: CASSRDRSYGYTF. CDR3 DNA: TGTGCCAGCAGCCGGGACAGGTCCTATGGCTACACCTTC.

The V call is TRBV7-3, the J call TRBJ2-1; the match to TRBD2 covers 12 bases. Trimming removed 4 bases from V and 6 bases from J; junction bases left unmatched: 7. Germline V gene lookup returns CDR1 SGHTA and CDR2 FQGTGA. This CDR3 comprises 16 residues. CDR3 bases: TGTGCCAGCAGCTCTAGCGGGGGGGCCCAGGGCAATGAGCAGTTCTTC. This gives the protein CASSSSGGAQGNEQFF. The complete variable domain, with remaining parts taken from reference TRBV7-3 and TRBJ2-1, reads GAGVSQTPSNKVTEKGKYVELRCDPISGHTALYWYRQSLGQGPEFLIYFQGTGAADDSGLPNDRFFAVRPEGSVSTLKIQRTERGDSAVYLCASSSSGGAQGNEQFFGPGTRLTVL.

This chain links TRBV3-1 (or the pseudogene TRBV3-2) with TRBJ1-1; D not certain. The CDR3 is 12 amino acids. Germline values: CDR1 LGHDT, CDR2 YNNKEL (reference sequence). V was trimmed by 3 bases and J by 3 bases, leaving 5 bases between them. The chain's CDR3 is CASSHLDTEAFF. CDR3 DNA sequence: TGTGCCAGCAGCCATTTAGACACTGAAGCTTTCTTT.

The rearrangement joins TRBV7-2 to TRBJ2-5, with D perhaps matching TRBD2 (7 bases). Germline V gene lookup returns CDR1 SGHTA and CDR2 FQGNSA. Trimming took off 1 base at V and 4 bases at J, with 13 bases between the two ends. The CDR3 loop spans 15 amino acids. The CDR3: CASSLVRGAGETQYF. CDR3 nucleotides: TGTGCCAGCAGCTTAGTACGGGGGGCGGGAGAGACCCAGTACTTC.

V usage is TRBV6-6 and J usage is TRBJ1-5; TRBD1 agrees at 9 bases. The CDR3 runs 16 residues. Germline V gives CDR1 MNHNY, CDR2 SVGAGI (reference sequence). V lost 5 bases, J lost 4 bases, and 9 bases stayed unmatched. The chain's CDR3 is CASSGGGQGFNQPQHF. CDR3 nucleotide sequence: TGTGCCAGCAGTGGTGGGGGACAGGGCTTTAATCAGCCCCAGCATTTT.

This clone was picked up a small number of times. V is TRBV7-2 and J is TRBJ1-2; D perhaps matches TRBD1 (6 bases). The CDR3 spans 15 residues. The ends were cut back, 4 bases at V and 2 bases at J, with 14 bases in the middle. The germline V gene encodes CDR1 SGHTA and CDR2 FQGNSA. The CDR3, as DNA: TGTGCCAGCAGCTGGGTAGGCCAGGGGAACTATGGCTACACCTTC. This translates into CASSWVGQGNYGYTF.

This clone was detected once. The gene calls are TRBV6-5 and TRBJ1-1, with TRBD1 as a possible D gene (6 bases). This CDR3 comprises 15 residues. Germline values: CDR1 MNHEY, CDR2 SVGAGI. The V and J ends lost 0 bases and 5 bases respectively, with 13 bases between them. CDR3 nucleotides: TGTGCCAGCAGTTACTCCACAGGGCAGGGAACTGAAGCTTTCTTT. It translates to CASSYSTGQGTEAFF.

The genes are TRBV19 and TRBJ2-2, with 10 bases identical to TRBD2. The CDR3 length is 15 residues. Germline V CDR1 and CDR2: LNHDA, SQIVND (reference sequence). V lost 5 bases and J lost 4; bases outside the gene matches: 4. The CDR3 here is CASSRTSGITGELFF. The DNA for the CDR3 is TGTGCCAGTAGTCGTACTAGCGGGATCACCGGGGAGCTGTTTTTT.